These 26 T cell receptor beta chains were sequenced from one sample in a study of T cells after yellow fever vaccination (dated by TCRdb to about 2019). The treatment or condition label here, explained by the study, means: live attenuated yellow fever vaccine strain. Preparation of the library involved 5' RACE. Sequencer: Illumina HiSeq 2500. TCRdb trimmed the raw reads at Q25, called clones with MiXCR and kept productive beta chains. Rows with one shared CDR3 protein collapse into an entry with the most common genes and DNA. Present in this sample are 620,000 or so distinct CDR3 sequences, approximately 13% of which were seen just once. The ten top clones hold under 15% of the sample. Sample: PBMCs, taken on the day of the yellow fever booster vaccination. The source is a man aged 25-45 years who received the YFV17D yellow fever vaccine.

The chain combines TRBV20-1 with TRBJ1-4; D not certain. The V gene's germline CDR1 is DFQATT and CDR2 SNEGSKA (reference sequence). This CDR3 is 12 amino acids long. V gave up 1 base and J gave up 5 bases, with 5 bases separating them. This CDR3 reads CSARGLNEKLFF. The CDR3 region has the DNA TGCAGTGCTAGAGGACTGAATGAAAAACTGTTTTTT.

This clonotype was counted a few times. The chain is built from TRBV20-1 and TRBJ2-3; D tentatively fits TRBD1 or TRBD2 (5 bases each). V lost 4 bases and J 12 bases, leaving 14 bases between the germline ends. This CDR3 comprises 11 residues. Germline V gene lookup returns CDR1 DFQATT and CDR2 SNEGSKA (reference sequence). CDR3: CSAKSGLAQYF. DNA for the CDR3: TGCAGTGCTAAATCGGGGCTAGCACAGTATTTT.

This clonotype was counted ten times or more. The genes are TRBV12-3 or TRBV12-4 and TRBJ2-1; D gene ambiguous. The V end lost 3 bases, the J end lost 1 base, and 7 bases lay between the germline ends. The CDR3 spans 14 residues. The CDR3 DNA reads TGTGCCAGCAGTTTCCTAGGTTCCTACAATGAGCAGTTCTTC. The encoded protein is CASSFLGSYNEQFF.

In its sample, this clonotype was seen many times. This rearrangement joins TRBV9 to TRBJ2-1; the match to TRBD1 covers 7 bases. Germline values: CDR1 SGDLS, CDR2 YYNGEE. J lost 4 bases, V lost 4 bases, and 8 bases had no gene match. This CDR3 spans 15 amino acids. The DNA of the CDR3 is TGTGCCAGCAGCCCCTCCGGGACAGAGTACAATGAGCAGTTCTTC. Amino acids: CASSPSGTEYNEQFF.

This clonotype was seen a handful of times. The CDR3 loop reads CASSQGQAFRGGELFF. Here the CDR3 DNA reads TGCGCCAGCAGCCAAGGTCAGGCGTTCCGAGGGGGGGAGCTGTTTTTT. This chain uses TRBV4-3 with TRBJ2-2, with D maybe TRBD2 (5 bases). The CDR3 has 16 amino acids. Germline loops: CDR1 LGHNA, CDR2 YSLEER. Trimming took 1 base from V and 8 from J, leaving 17 bases between them.

This clonotype was recorded at least ten times. The rearrangement uses TRBV12-3 or TRBV12-4 and TRBJ2-3, with 10 bases that match TRBD2. The junction had 13 bases not matched to a gene; V was cut back by 5 bases and J by 5 bases. The CDR3 extends over 17 amino acids. The DNA for the CDR3 is TGTGCCAGCAGTCCTCAGGCTAGCGGGAGTGGGGTAGATACGCAGTATTTT. Amino acid sequence: CASSPQASGSGVDTQYF.

This clonotype showed up just a few times. CDR3 in amino acids: CAISEYGGKLFF. The CDR3 nucleotides read TGTGCCATCAGTGAGTATGGAGGAAAACTGTTTTTT. The chain recombines TRBV10-3 with TRBJ1-4, with D unclear. CDR1 is ENHRY, CDR2 SYGVKD, per germline. V was cut by 1 base and J by 10 bases, with 7 bases left in between. The CDR3 contains 12 residues.

V gene TRBV7-9 combines with J gene TRBJ1-1; D gene ambiguous. The CDR3 loop spans 15 amino acids. The V gene's germline CDR1 is SEHNR and CDR2 FQNEAQ (reference sequence). V was pared by 1 base and J by 2 bases, with 11 bases between. The CDR3 nucleotides read TGTGCCAGCAGCTTAGGGTCGAGGACTAACACTGAAGCTTTCTTT. Encoded protein: CASSLGSRTNTEAFF.

V gene TRBV7-9 combines with J gene TRBJ1-2; D is uncertain. The germline gives CDR1 SEHNR, CDR2 FQNEAQ (reference sequence). The CDR3 loop spans 15 amino acids. With 1 base removed from V and 8 bases from J, the gap between germline ends came to 17 bases. The DNA of the CDR3 is TGTGCCAGCAGCTTAGTCCAAGAGGAATTTAGAGGCTACACCTTC. Translating it yields CASSLVQEEFRGYTF.

The J gene is TRBJ2-5, the V gene TRBV9, with 8 bases that match TRBD2. This CDR3 region has 16 residues. CDR1 SGDLS and CDR2 YYNGEE come from the germline V gene. The V gene end was trimmed by 0 bases and the J gene end by 5 bases; junction bases not matched to a gene: 9. CDR3 loop: CASSVDGSGGPETQYF. DNA of the CDR3: TGTGCCAGCAGCGTAGATGGGTCGGGGGGGCCGGAGACCCAGTACTTC.

The chain couples TRBV19 to TRBJ2-7; tentative D call: TRBD2 (6 bases). The CDR3 is 14 residues long. V was trimmed by 3 bases and J by 5 bases, leaving 14 bases between them. The germline V gene encodes CDR1 LNHDA and CDR2 SQIVND (reference sequence). The CDR3 region is CASSISGSLNEQYF. CDR3 DNA sequence: TGTGCCAGTAGTATTTCCGGGAGTCTCAACGAGCAGTACTTC.

The sample holds a few counts of this clonotype. This chain links TRBV20-1 with TRBJ2-3, with D hard to call. The germline gives CDR1 DFQATT, CDR2 SNEGSKA (reference sequence). V was cut by 3 bases and J by 2 bases, with 6 bases left in between. This CDR3 has 12 amino acids. The DNA for the CDR3 is TGCAGTGCTAGCGGAATCACAGATACGCAGTATTTT. Protein product: CSASGITDTQYF.

This clonotype was counted between two and nine times. The chain has TRBV7-6 and TRBJ2-6, with D possibly being TRBD2 (5 bases). Trimming shortened V by 1 base and J by 0 bases, and 10 bases separated the two germline ends. Looked up from germline, CDR1 is SGHVS and CDR2 is FNYEAQ. The CDR3 extends over 17 amino acids. CDR3: CASSLGVGSSGANVLTF. DNA for the CDR3: TGTGCCAGCAGCTTAGGTGTGGGGAGCTCTGGGGCCAACGTCCTGACTTTC.

V and J are TRBV18 and TRBJ2-5, with 7 positions matching TRBD2. The length of the CDR3 is 15 residues. Germline V gene sequence: CDR1 KGHSH, CDR2 LQKENI. The V segment lost 3 bases and the J segment 4 bases; nucleotides outside the gene matches: 8. The CDR3 loop reads CASSPPGLRGETQYF. CDR3 coding DNA: TGTGCCAGCTCACCTCCGGGACTAAGAGGAGAGACCCAGTACTTC.

The V call is TRBV29-1, the J call TRBJ2-2, with 8 positions matching TRBD1. This CDR3 comprises 13 residues. In germline, CDR1 is SQVTM, CDR2 ANQGSEA. The V gene end was trimmed by 3 bases and the J gene end by 6 bases; junction bases not matched to a gene: 3. As DNA, the CDR3 is TGCAGCGTTGAGATACAGGGGGCCGGGGAGCTGTTTTTT. It yields the protein CSVEIQGAGELFF.

This clonotype was seen a handful of times. This chain connects TRBV21-1 to TRBJ2-1; the table calls TRBD2, which could not be checked here. TRBV21-1 is a pseudogene segment. The CDR3 runs to 13 residues. CDR3 in DNA: TGTGCCAGCAGCAAAATCCTAGCGGGGAACCAGTTCTTC. Amino acids: CASSKILAGNQFF.

A few counts support this clonotype. This sequence joins TRBV4-3 and TRBJ1-4, with D hard to call. This CDR3 spans 14 amino acids. The V and J ends lost 0 bases and 8 bases respectively, with 10 bases between them. Germline V gives CDR1 LGHNA, CDR2 YSLEER. The CDR3 DNA follows: TGCGCCAGCAGCCAAGATCAGGATAGGGAAAAACTGTTTTTT. Encoded protein: CASSQDQDREKLFF.

This chain connects TRBV28 to TRBJ2-7, with D possibly TRBD2 on 6 matching bases. The CDR3 has 13 amino acids. Trimming stripped 6 bases from V and 9 bases from J, with 18 bases between. Germline V CDR1 and CDR2: MDHEN, SYDVKM. In nucleotides, the CDR3 is TGTGCCAGCAGGCCCGCGGGGAGAGCAGTGCAGTACTTC. Amino acid sequence: CASRPAGRAVQYF. The full variable domain, rest sourced from reference TRBV28 and TRBJ2-7, is DVKVTQSSRYLVKRTGEKVFLECVQDMDHENMFWYRQDPGLGLRLIYFSYDVKMKEKGDIPEGYSVSREKKERFSLILESASTNQTSMYLCASRPAGRAVQYFGPGTRLTVT.

This chain connects TRBV7-9 to TRBJ2-7; D call uncertain. CDR1 SEHNR and CDR2 FQNEAQ come from the germline V gene (reference sequence). Trimming pared 5 bases from V and 2 bases from J, leaving 10 bases between. This CDR3 comprises 13 residues. In nucleotides, the CDR3 is TGTGCCAGCAGCCCGCCCCAGACCTACGAGCAGTACTTC. As protein: CASSPPQTYEQYF.

This clonotype has only a few counts. This chain uses TRBV20-1 with TRBJ2-3; 7 positions agree with TRBD2. Losses at the gene ends were 6 bases for V and 2 bases for J; bases not matched to a gene: 5. Per germline, CDR1 DFQATT and CDR2 SNEGSKA (reference sequence). The CDR3 runs 13 residues. CDR3 region: CSAPRGVTDTQYF. Here the CDR3 DNA reads TGCAGTGCACCACGGGGGGTCACAGATACGCAGTATTTT.

This clonotype turned up a few times. The chain employs TRBV7-2 and TRBJ2-1; TRBD2 matches at 7 bases. This CDR3 comprises 15 residues. With V trimmed by 1 base and J by 3 bases, 3 bases remained unmatched. Germline V gene sequence: CDR1 SGHTA, CDR2 FQGNSA. For the CDR3, the DNA is TGTGCCAGCAGCTTAGATGCGGGAGACTACAATGAGCAGTTCTTC. This codes for CASSLDAGDYNEQFF.

This clonotype was observed a few times. The rearrangement joins TRBV28 to TRBJ2-3; D is unresolved. The CDR3 covers 11 residues. Germline V gives CDR1 MDHEN, CDR2 SYDVKM. V shed 6 bases and J shed 5 bases, with 6 bases lying between them. The CDR3 loop reads CASRMRDTQYF. The CDR3 DNA reads TGTGCCAGCAGAATGCGAGATACGCAGTATTTT.

This clonotype occurred a few times. The V gene is TRBV4-1, the J gene TRBJ2-7; TRBD2 matches 10 bases. This CDR3 region has 15 residues. Germline CDR1 reads MGHRA; CDR2 reads YSYEKL. Germline trimming cut 4 bases from V and 2 bases from J; bases unmatched to any gene: 5. The CDR3 nucleotides are TGCGCCAGCAGCCCTTCTAGCGGGGGAGCCTACGAGCAGTACTTC. The encoded protein is CASSPSSGGAYEQYF.

This clonotype was counted only a few times. The V and J genes are TRBV5-1 and TRBJ2-7; no reliable D call. There are 13 residues in the CDR3. CDR1 and CDR2 from the germline V gene are SGHRS and YFSETQ. V was pared by 0 bases and J by 7 bases, with 11 bases between. CDR3 nucleotides: TGCGCCAGCAGCTTGGCTCCCGCGGAGGAGCAGTACTTC. This sequence encodes CASSLAPAEEQYF. Supplemented by reference TRBV5-1 and TRBJ2-7, the full variable domain reads KAGVTQTPRYLIKTRGQQVTLSCSPISGHRSVSWYQQTPGQGLQFLFEYFSETQRNKGNFPGRFSGRQFSNSRSEMNVSTLELGDSALYLCASSLAPAEEQYFGPGTRLTVT.

This clonotype was detected ten times or more. The rearrangement uses TRBV5-1 and TRBJ2-5; 8 bases map to TRBD1. V lost 4 bases to trimming and J lost 2 bases; unmatched junction nucleotides: 4. The CDR3 is made up of 14 amino acids. Germline lookup yields CDR1 SGHRS and CDR2 YFSETQ. The CDR3: CASSPGQGQETQYF. The CDR3 DNA follows: TGCGCCAGCAGCCCCGGACAGGGACAAGAGACCCAGTACTTC. The whole variable domain, filled in from reference TRBV5-1 and TRBJ2-5, reads KAGVTQTPRYLIKTRGQQVTLSCSPISGHRSVSWYQQTPGQGLQFLFEYFSETQRNKGNFPGRFSGRQFSNSRSEMNVSTLELGDSALYLCASSPGQGQETQYFGPGTRLLVL.

The V and J genes are TRBV5-4 and TRBJ2-5; 10 bases are shared with TRBD2. The CDR3 loop spans 17 amino acids. Germline V gives CDR1 SGHNT, CDR2 YYREEE (reference sequence). The V segment lost 4 bases and the J segment 2 bases; nucleotides outside the gene matches: 11. The CDR3 bases are TGTGCCAGCAGCGGGGGACTAGCGAAAACCTATCAAGAGACCCAGTACTTC. As protein: CASSGGLAKTYQETQYF.